The 17 T cell receptor beta chains reported below all come from one sample, sequenced in a study of blood T cell repertoires in COVID-19. Clones were sequenced by immunoSEQ multiplex PCR, and TCRdb holds only the in-frame ones, with some missing. The sample lists fewer than 350,000 clones, over 80% occurring once. Source material: peripheral blood. The receptors were gathered from a man in his thirties or forties with COVID-19, enrolled during active disease.

Worth noting for this clone: One end of the junction is discordant with germline, which a read error may explain. The chain employs TRBV7-9 and TRBJ2-1; 10 nucleotides agree with TRBD1. This CDR3 is built from 16 residues. Germline-derived CDR1 and CDR2 are SEHNR and FQNEAQ (reference sequence). The DNA for the CDR3 is TGTGCCAGCAGTTTAGCACGGACAGGGGGGAACAATGAGCAGTTCTTC. It specifies CASSLARTGGNNEQFF.

This clone appeared a single time. V gene TRBV7-9 combines with J gene TRBJ1-6; D may be TRBD1 (6 bases). The CDR3 covers 16 residues. Between the trimmed V and J ends, which lost 0 bases and 6 bases, there was a span of 12 bases. CDR1 and CDR2 from the germline V gene are SEHNR and FQNEAQ (reference sequence). CDR3 sequence reads: CASSLAGQGTNSPLHF. CDR3 nucleotides: TGTGCCAGCAGCTTAGCGGGGCAGGGGACTAATTCACCCCTCCACTTT.

As DNA, the CDR3 is TGTGCCAGCAGCGTAGGCGGGACAGGATCTACAGATACGCAGTATTTT. This translates into CASSVGGTGSTDTQYF. The V call is TRBV9, the J call TRBJ2-3; 8 positions match TRBD1. V gave up 0 bases and J gave up 3 bases; unmatched junction bases: 6. The CDR3 runs 16 residues. CDR1 and CDR2 from the germline V gene are SGDLS and YYNGEE.

The V gene is TRBV7-9, the J gene TRBJ2-1, with D possibly TRBD1 on 6 matching bases. This CDR3 is built from 17 residues. Germline V CDR1 and CDR2: SEHNR, FQNEAQ (reference sequence). V lost 5 bases and J 7 bases, leaving 24 bases between the germline ends. CDR3 region: CASSLKQDRMVPNEQFF. The CDR3, as DNA: TGTGCCAGCAGCCTAAAACAGGACAGAATGGTCCCGAATGAGCAGTTCTTC.

This chain uses TRBV9 with TRBJ2-1, with 10 bases aligning to TRBD2. After removal of 4 bases from V and 8 bases from J, the junction contained 9 bases not matched to a gene. The CDR3 spans 15 residues. Germline values: CDR1 SGDLS, CDR2 YYNGEE. The CDR3 sequence: CASSPPGTSVDEQFF. The CDR3 DNA is TGTGCCAGCAGCCCCCCAGGGACTAGCGTCGATGAGCAGTTCTTC.

The genes are TRBV7-5 and TRBJ2-3; the table names TRBD1, a call not compared with the DNA. TRBV7-5 is a pseudogene locus. There are 14 residues in the CDR3. The CDR3 DNA follows: TGTGCCAGAAGCCGAGGGGGCGGGTCAGATACGCAGTATTTT. Its translation is CARSRGGGSDTQYF.

This clone was detected only once. The J gene is TRBJ1-1, the V gene TRBV5-5; the D is unclear. Germline CDR1 SGHKS, CDR2 YYEKEE (reference sequence). Trimming shortened V by 1 base and J by 4 bases, and 11 bases separated the two germline ends. The CDR3 consists of 14 residues. In nucleotides, the CDR3 is TGTGCCAGCAGCTTGCCGATCTCGAGCACTGAAGCTTTCTTT. This codes for CASSLPISSTEAFF.

This clone was recorded only once. This sequence joins TRBV25-1 and TRBJ1-2; 7 bases are shared with TRBD1. The CDR3 extends over 12 amino acids. Trimming at V came to 2 bases and at J to 8 bases, leaving 2 bases not matched to a gene. CDR1 is MGHDK and CDR2 is SYGVNS in the germline V gene. In nucleotides, the CDR3 is TGTGCCAGCAGTGAAGACAGGGACGGCTACACCTTC. As protein: CASSEDRDGYTF.

This chain links TRBV7-2 with TRBJ1-2; TRBD1 aligns across 10 bases. The CDR3 runs to 14 residues. CDR1 SGHTA and CDR2 FQGNSA come from the germline V gene. Trimming took 4 bases from V and 2 from J; bases not matched to a gene: 1. In nucleotides, the CDR3 is TGTGCCAGCAGCTGGACAGGGGGGAACTATGGCTACACCTTC. Its translation is CASSWTGGNYGYTF.

The rearrangement joins TRBV4-1 to TRBJ2-1, with 7 bases that match TRBD2. Trimming at V came to 1 base and at J to 7 bases, leaving 7 bases not matched to a gene. This CDR3 is 15 amino acids long. From germline, CDR1 is MGHRA and CDR2 YSYEKL. CDR3 protein: CASSQVVSGSNEQFF. CDR3 DNA sequence: TGCGCCAGCAGCCAAGTGGTTAGCGGGTCAAATGAGCAGTTCTTC.

The chain combines TRBV7-2 with TRBJ2-5; 13 bases fit TRBD2. After removal of 2 bases from V and 1 base from J, the junction contained 7 bases not matched to a gene. This CDR3 has 18 amino acids. Germline CDR1 reads SGHTA; CDR2 reads FQGNSA. As DNA, the CDR3 is TGTGCCAGCAGCTTATGGGGACTAGCGGGAACCCGCCAAGAGACCCAGTACTTC. Its protein is CASSLWGLAGTRQETQYF.

The chain combines TRBV27 with TRBJ1-5, with D possibly TRBD1 on 5 matching bases. CDR1 is MNHEY, CDR2 SMNVEV, per germline (reference sequence). Trimming stripped 3 bases from V and 8 bases from J, with 14 bases between. The CDR3 consists of 14 residues. DNA of the CDR3: TGTGCCAGCAGTTTTTTGGGGGGAGCGGAGCCCCAGCATTTT. Translated, it gives CASSFLGGAEPQHF.

The V gene is TRBV4-2, the J gene TRBJ1-2; 7 bases fit TRBD1. This CDR3 spans 16 amino acids. V lost 4 bases and J lost 4; bases outside the gene matches: 12. Per germline, CDR1 LGHNA and CDR2 YNFKEQ. The CDR3 here is CASSPGIQGGGYGYTF. DNA for the CDR3: TGTGCCAGCAGCCCAGGGATCCAGGGGGGCGGCTATGGCTACACCTTC.

Here the CDR3 reads CATSDLPGDEQYF. DNA for the CDR3: TGTGCCACCAGTGATTTGCCGGGGGACGAGCAGTACTTC. This chain links TRBV24-1 with TRBJ2-7; TRBD2 might be the D (6 bases). Trimming stripped 0 bases from V and 5 bases from J, with 7 bases between. The CDR3 sequence is 13 residues long. From germline, CDR1 is KGHDR and CDR2 SFDVKD.

The V gene is TRBV10-3, the J gene TRBJ1-2; the match to TRBD1 covers 7 bases. CDR1 and CDR2 from the germline V gene are ENHRY and SYGVKD. J gave up 1 base and V 10 bases, and 12 bases lay outside the gene matches. This CDR3 region has 15 residues. The CDR3 sequence is CATSQPTGDNYGYTF. The CDR3 bases are TGTGCCACCTCTCAACCTACAGGGGATAACTATGGCTACACCTTC.

This chain links TRBV2 with TRBJ1-2; D not certain. Germline CDR1 is SNHLY and CDR2 is FYNNEI. V was pared by 2 bases and J by 4 bases, with 11 bases between. This CDR3 comprises 14 residues. The chain's CDR3 is CASSEMWQAYGYTF. The CDR3 DNA follows: TGTGCCAGCAGTGAAATGTGGCAGGCCTATGGCTACACCTTC.

The sample holds one count of this clone. V and J are TRBV18 and TRBJ2-7, with 7 bases fitting TRBD2. J was trimmed by 5 bases and V by 1 base; bases with no gene match: 8. The CDR3 consists of 15 residues. The germline V gene has CDR1 KGHSH and CDR2 LQKENI. The CDR3 DNA follows: TGTGCCAGCTCACCACAGCGGGGATACCCCCACGAGCAGTACTTC. Protein sequence: CASSPQRGYPHEQYF.